The clone carrying this T cell receptor (beta chain) was recorded at least ten times. The CDR3 is 15 residues long. J gave up 1 base and V 5 bases, and 6 bases lay outside the gene matches. Using unique molecular identifiers, the investigators prepared the TCRbeta library. From the PCR reads, TCRdb called clonotypes with MiXCR, one entry per CDR3 protein. The profile covers under 250,000 distinct CDR3 sequences, with around 7% appearing a single time and more than 5.5% taken by the ten largest. These data come from a study of T-cell reconstitution after alpha-beta-depleted transplantation in children.

This chain links TRBV12-3 or TRBV12-4 with TRBJ2-3; 7 bases align to TRBD1. The input for sequencing was PBMCs, taken before TCRalphabeta/CD19-depleted stem cell transplant. This TCR was sampled from a boy younger than 10 with acute lymphoblastic leukemia, due to receive a stem cell transplant. As DNA, the CDR3 is TGTGCCAGCAGTCAACAGGGGAGAGGCACAGATACGCAGTATTTT. It is translated as CASSQQGRGTDTQYF.